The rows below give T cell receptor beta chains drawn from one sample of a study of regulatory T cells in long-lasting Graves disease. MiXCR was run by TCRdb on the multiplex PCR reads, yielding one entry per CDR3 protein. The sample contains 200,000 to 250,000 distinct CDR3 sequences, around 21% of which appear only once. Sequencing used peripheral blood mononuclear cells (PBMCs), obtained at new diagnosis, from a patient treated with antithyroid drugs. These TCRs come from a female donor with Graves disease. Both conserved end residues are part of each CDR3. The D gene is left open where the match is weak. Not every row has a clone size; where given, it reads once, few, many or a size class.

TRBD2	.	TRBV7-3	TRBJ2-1	TGTGCCAGCAGCCCCGGGACTAGCTTTCGGCATGAGCAGTTCTTC	CASSPGTSFRHEQFF
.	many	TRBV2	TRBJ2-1	TGTGCCAGCACATGGCTCTACAATGAGCAGTTCTTC	CASTWLYNEQFF
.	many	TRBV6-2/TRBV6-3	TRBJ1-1	TGTGCCAGCGAAAACAGGCGGGGAGACACTGAAGCTTTCTTT	CASENRRGDTEAFF
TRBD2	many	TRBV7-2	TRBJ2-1	TGTGCCAGCAGCACGACTAGCGGGAGATACAATGAGCAGTTCTTC	CASSTTSGRYNEQFF
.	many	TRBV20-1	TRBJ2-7	TGCAGTGCTTCGAAGGAGCCCTACGAGCAGTACTTC	CSASKEPYEQYF
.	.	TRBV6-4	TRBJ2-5	TGTGCCAGCAGTGGGCCTAAGGAGACCCAGTACTTC	CASSGPKETQYF
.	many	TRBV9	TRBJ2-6	TGTGCCAGCAGCCCAATTCCAGGGGCCGTAACGTCTGGGGCCAACGTCCTGACTTTC	CASSPIPGAVTSGANVLTF
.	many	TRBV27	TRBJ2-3	TGTGCCAGCAGCTCCCTTAGCGGCTTTAGCACAGATACGCAGTATTTT	CASSSLSGFSTDTQYF
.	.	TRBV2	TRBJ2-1	TGTGCCAGCAGCCCCGGGCAGTCCCACAATGAGCAGTTCTTC	CASSPGQSHNEQFF
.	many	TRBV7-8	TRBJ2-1	TGTGCCAGCAGCTTAGAAGGAGTGCGGGGGCCCTCGAATGAGCAGTTCTTC	CASSLEGVRGPSNEQFF
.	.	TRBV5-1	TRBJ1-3	TGCGCCAGCAGCTTGGGCCTCATGTCCTCTGGAAACACCATATATTTT	CASSLGLMSSGNTIYF
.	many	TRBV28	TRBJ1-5	TGTGCCAGCAGCCTAAGGACCCCGGCGAATCAGCCCCAGCATTTT	CASSLRTPANQPQHF
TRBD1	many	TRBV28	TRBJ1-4	TGTGCCAGCAGTACAGGGGGGGCTAATGAAAAACTGTTTTTT	CASSTGGANEKLFF
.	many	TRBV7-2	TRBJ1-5	TGTGCCAGCAGTCTGCGGGGCCGGGGGGATCAGCCCCAGCATTTT	CASSLRGRGDQPQHF
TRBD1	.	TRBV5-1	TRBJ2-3	TGCGCCAGCCGAAACAAACAGGGGGCGAGGACAGATACGCAGTATTTT	CASRNKQGARTDTQYF
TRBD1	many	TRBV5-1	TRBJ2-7	TGCGCCAGCAGCAGGGGACAGGGGATGGCCCAGGGCGAGCAGTACTTC	CASSRGQGMAQGEQYF
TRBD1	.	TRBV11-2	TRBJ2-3	TGTGCCAGCAGCTTGGGGACAGGGGACACAGATACGCAGTATTTT	CASSLGTGDTDTQYF
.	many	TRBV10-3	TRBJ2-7	TGTGCCATCAGTGATCCCAATAGACCATACGAGCAGTACTTC	CAISDPNRPYEQYF
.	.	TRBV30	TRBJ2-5	TGTGCCTGGAGTCGGGACCTGAGCGAGACCCAGTACTTC	CAWSRDLSETQYF
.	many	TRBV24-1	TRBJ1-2	TGTGCCACCAGTGATTGGGCAGATGGCTACACCTTC	CATSDWADGYTF
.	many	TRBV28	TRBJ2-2	TGTGCCAGCGGCCCTAGGGCAGGGGAGCTGTTTTTT	CASGPRAGELFF
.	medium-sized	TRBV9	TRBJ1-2	TGTGCCAGCAGCGTAGGTCGGGCGTCCAACTATGGCTACACCTTC	CASSVGRASNYGYTF
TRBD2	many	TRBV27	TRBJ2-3	TGTGCCAGCAGTTTCCGAGCGGGATACACAGATACGCAGTATTTT	CASSFRAGYTDTQYF
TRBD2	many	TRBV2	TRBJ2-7	TGTGCCAGCAGCCTACTAGCGGGGGGTGAGGCGCAGTACTTC	CASSLLAGGEAQYF
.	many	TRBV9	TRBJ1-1	TGTGCCAGCAGCGTATCACTCGGGACACACGGCAGGGAAGCTTTCTTT	CASSVSLGTHGREAFF
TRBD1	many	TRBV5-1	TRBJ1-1	TGCGCCAGCAGCCCACCGACAGGGATCACTGAAGCTTTCTTT	CASSPPTGITEAFF
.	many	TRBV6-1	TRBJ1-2	TGTGCCAGCAGCCGTGGTCGTGGGGACAACTATGGCTACACCTTC	CASSRGRGDNYGYTF
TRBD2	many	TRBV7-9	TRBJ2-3	TGTGCCAGCAGCTTAGGCGGGGGTGGGGCAGATACGCAGTATTTT	CASSLGGGGADTQYF
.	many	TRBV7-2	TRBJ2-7	TGTGCCAGCAGCCCGACACATAGAGTGGTTGGAGGGTGGGCCTACGAGCAGTACTTC	CASSPTHRVVGGWAYEQYF
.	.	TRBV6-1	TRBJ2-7	TGTGCCAGCCGACAGGCCACCTACGAGCAGTACTTC	CASRQATYEQYF
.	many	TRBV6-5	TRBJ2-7	TGTGCCAGCAGTTACTACTACGAGCAGTACTTC	CASSYYYEQYF
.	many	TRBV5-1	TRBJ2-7	TGCGCCAGCAGCTTCGCCCCGATGGATCTACGCGAGCAGTACTTC	CASSFAPMDLREQYF
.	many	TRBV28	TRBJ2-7	TGTGCCAGCAGTTCCTCCCTAGCCCCACCTCACGAGCAGTACTTC	CASSSSLAPPHEQYF
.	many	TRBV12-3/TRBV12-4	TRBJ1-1	TGTGCCAGCAGTTTTGGAAGTTACACTGAAGCTTTCTTT	CASSFGSYTEAFF
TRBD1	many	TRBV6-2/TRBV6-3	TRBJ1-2	TGTGCCAGCAGTGGCCGGGACAGGGTTTATCTGTACGGCTACACCTTC	CASSGRDRVYLYGYTF
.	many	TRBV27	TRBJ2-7	TGTGCCAGCCACAAACCAGGAGGGTACGAGCAGTACTTC	CASHKPGGYEQYF